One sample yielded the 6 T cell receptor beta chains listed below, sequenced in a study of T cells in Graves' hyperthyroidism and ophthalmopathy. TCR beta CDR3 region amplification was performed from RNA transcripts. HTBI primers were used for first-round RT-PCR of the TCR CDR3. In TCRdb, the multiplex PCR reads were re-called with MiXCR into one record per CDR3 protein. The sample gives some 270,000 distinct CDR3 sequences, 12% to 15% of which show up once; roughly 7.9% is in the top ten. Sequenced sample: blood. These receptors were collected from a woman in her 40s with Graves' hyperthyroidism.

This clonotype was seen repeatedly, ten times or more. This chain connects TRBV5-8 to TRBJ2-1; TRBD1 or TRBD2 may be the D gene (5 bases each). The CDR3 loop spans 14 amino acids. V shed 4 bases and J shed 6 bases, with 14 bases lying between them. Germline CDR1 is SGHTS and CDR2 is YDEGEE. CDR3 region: CASSVGRPGNEQFF. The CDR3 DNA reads TGTGCCAGCAGCGTGGGACGGCCTGGCAATGAGCAGTTCTTC.

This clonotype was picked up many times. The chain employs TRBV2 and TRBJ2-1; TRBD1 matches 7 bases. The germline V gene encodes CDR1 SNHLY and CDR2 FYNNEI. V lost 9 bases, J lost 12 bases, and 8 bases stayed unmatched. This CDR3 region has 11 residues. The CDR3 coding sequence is TGTGCCAGTCACGACAGGGACGGGCAGTTCTTC. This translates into CASHDRDGQFF.

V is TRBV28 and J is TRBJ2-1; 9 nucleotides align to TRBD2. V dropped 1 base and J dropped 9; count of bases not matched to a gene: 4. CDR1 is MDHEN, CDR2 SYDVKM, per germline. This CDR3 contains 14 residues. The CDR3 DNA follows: TGTGCCAGCAGTTTATCCATGACTAGCGGTGAGCAGTTCTTC. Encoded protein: CASSLSMTSGEQFF. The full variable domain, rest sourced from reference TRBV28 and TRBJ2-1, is DVKVTQSSRYLVKRTGEKVFLECVQDMDHENMFWYRQDPGLGLRLIYFSYDVKMKEKGDIPEGYSVSREKKERFSLILESASTNQTSMYLCASSLSMTSGEQFFGPGTRLTVL.

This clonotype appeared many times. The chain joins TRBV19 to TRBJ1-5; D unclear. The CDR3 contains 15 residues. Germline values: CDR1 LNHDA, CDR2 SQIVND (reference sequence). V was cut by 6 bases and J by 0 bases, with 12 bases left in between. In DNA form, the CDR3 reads TGTGCCAGTAGCACTCCCGACGATAGCAATCAGCCCCAGCATTTT. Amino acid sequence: CASSTPDDSNQPQHF.

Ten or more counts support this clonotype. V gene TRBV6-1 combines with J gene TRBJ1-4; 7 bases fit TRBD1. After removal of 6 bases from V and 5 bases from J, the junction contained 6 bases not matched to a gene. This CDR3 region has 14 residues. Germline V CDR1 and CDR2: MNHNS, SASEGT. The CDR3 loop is CASSEDRLNEKLFF. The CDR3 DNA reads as TGTGCCAGCAGCGAGGACAGGTTAAATGAAAAACTGTTTTTT.

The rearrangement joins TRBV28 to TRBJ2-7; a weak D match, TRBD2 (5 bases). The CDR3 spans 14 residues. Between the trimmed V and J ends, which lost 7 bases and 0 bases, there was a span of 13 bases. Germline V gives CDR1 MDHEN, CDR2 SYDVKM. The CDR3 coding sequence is TGTGCCAGCATCGAAGTGGGGAGCTCCTACGAGCAGTACTTC. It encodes CASIEVGSSYEQYF.